This TCR beta chain was sequenced during a study of chemoradiotherapy in HPV16-positive cancers. Repeated repertoire sampling spanned the course of chemoradiotherapy. Concerning this clone itself: What it binds is not known.

General observations from the study: Non-HPV-specific T cells did not expand in tumors during treatment, whereas candidate HPV-specific clones and E7-related motifs did. HPV-specific T cells were functionally defined from only two HPV16-positive patients. HPV-responsive T-cell expansion during chemoradiotherapy was linked to improved recurrence-free survival in HPV16-positive patients.

This CDR3 region has 15 residues. Trimming removed 7 bases at V and 3 bases at J, with 19 bases between. Germline values: CDR1 SNHLY, CDR2 FYNNEI. Method: immunoSEQ multiplex PCR; TCRdb's copy keeps in-frame clones and lacks some. The sample carries about 12,000 clones, roughly 90% recorded once. Here the sequenced sample was blood, taken from a patient who underwent chemoradiotherapy. This clonotype was obtained from a human donor with HPV-associated anogenital cancer. This chain connects TRBV2 to TRBJ2-7, with no clear D. CDR3 DNA: TGTGCCAGCATTGAGTTGCCCCCCGGATTCTACGAGCAGTACTTC. It encodes CASIELPPGFYEQYF.